The clone carrying this T cell receptor beta chain occurred a few times. This CDR3 is built from 16 residues. V shed 7 bases and J 5 bases; nucleotides not matched to a gene: 14. Germline V lookup: CDR1 SGHNT, CDR2 YENEEA. These data originate in a study of T-cell reconstitution after alpha-beta-depleted transplantation in children. Researchers prepared the TCRbeta library using unique molecular identifiers, the study reports. TCRdb fed the PCR reads into MiXCR, producing one record per CDR3 protein. This repertoire shows 500,000 or so distinct CDR3 sequences, about 30% found once; its top ten account for under 3%.

This receptor was identified in a human donor who donated a stem cell graft to a child with aplastic anemia. The V gene is TRBV11-3, the J gene TRBJ2-1; 7 bases are a match to TRBD2. Sequenced here: PBMCs from the stem cell graft donor, sampled from the stem cell graft. The CDR3 coding sequence is TGTGCCAGCATCCTACGTCCGGGACTACCGAACAATGAGCAGTTCTTC. Its translation: CASILRPGLPNNEQFF.